Listed below are T cell receptor beta chains from one sample, sequenced in a study of blood T cell repertoires in COVID-19. Repertoires were generated with immunoSEQ multiplex PCR, while TCRdb's copy carries only in-frame clones and drops some. The sample carries approximately 39,000 clones, more than 75% recorded once. Source material: peripheral blood. All receptors come from a man aged 50 or older with active or convalescent COVID-19. Each CDR3 is given with its conserved first and last residue. D genes are given only for firm matches. Expanded clones get a size class; other rows say once, few or many, or leave the size out.

d_call clone_size j_call v_call cdr3_aa cdr3_nt
. . TRBJ2-1 TRBV18 CASSTDRLPYNEQFF TGTGCCAGCTCTACGGACAGACTCCCTTACAATGAGCAGTTCTTC
TRBD2 . TRBJ2-7 TRBV20-1 CTSGSSYEQYF TGTACTAGCGGGAGTTCCTACGAGCAGTACTTC
TRBD2 . TRBJ2-3 TRBV28 CASSSGGGNTDTQYF TGTGCCAGCAGTTCCGGCGGGGGAAACACAGATACGCAGTATTTT
. . TRBJ1-6 TRBV6-5 CASKGGGLSPLHF TGTGCCAGCAAGGGGGGGGGCCTGTCACCCCTCCACTTT
. once TRBJ2-2 TRBV3-1/TRBV3-2 CASSPPGQTTGELFF TGTGCCAGCAGTCCTCCGGGACAAACTACCGGGGAGCTGTTTTTT
. . TRBJ1-2 TRBV7-9 CASSLASGRDYGYTF TGTGCCAGCAGCTTAGCGTCAGGGAGGGACTATGGCTACACCTTC
TRBD1 . TRBJ2-7 TRBV4-1 CASSRTGGTNSYEQYF TGCGCCAGCAGCCGTACAGGGGGGACGAACTCCTACGAGCAGTACTTC
TRBD1 . TRBJ1-2 TRBV29-1 CSVVRTGNYGYTF TGCAGCGTTGTGCGGACAGGGAACTATGGCTACACCTTC
TRBD1 . TRBJ1-2 TRBV30 CAWSPRDRGVAGYTF TGTGCCTGGAGCCCTAGGGACAGGGGTGTTGCTGGCTACACCTTC
. . TRBJ1-4 TRBV3-1/TRBV3-2 CASSPGHIGEKLFF TGTGCCAGCAGCCCGGGACACATCGGAGAAAAACTGTTTTTT
TRBD2 . TRBJ2-3 TRBV3-1/TRBV3-2 CASSHGTSLEADTQYF TGTGCCAGCAGCCACGGGACTAGCCTAGAGGCAGATACGCAGTATTTT
. . TRBJ1-2 TRBV27 CASWTAGSNYGYTF TGTGCCAGTTGGACAGCCGGATCTAACTATGGCTACACCTTC
. . TRBJ1-2 TRBV19 CASTLAGANNYGYTF TGTGCCAGTACCTTAGCGGGAGCAAACAACTATGGCTACACCTTC
. . TRBJ1-4 TRBV4-1 CASSQDVQGLWEKLFF TGCGCCAGCAGCCAAGATGTTCAGGGTTTATGGGAAAAACTGTTTTTT
. many TRBJ1-1 TRBV5-1 CASSLYTASPNTEAFF TGCGCCAGCAGCTTGTATACAGCAAGCCCGAACACTGAAGCTTTCTTT
. . TRBJ2-1 TRBV7-3 CASSQTQSSYNEQFF TGTGCCAGCAGCCAGACACAGAGCTCCTACAATGAGCAGTTCTTC
. . TRBJ2-7 TRBV2 CASSEVQQGHYTPAYEQYF TGTGCCAGCAGTGAAGTGCAACAGGGCCACTATACCCCTGCCTACGAGCAGTACTTC
. . TRBJ1-1 TRBV19 CASSMGTFSEAFF TGTGCCAGTAGTATGGGGACATTTTCTGAAGCTTTCTTT
TRBD2 . TRBJ2-1 TRBV5-1 CASSLEREGDNEQFF TGCGCCAGCAGCTTGGAGCGGGAAGGGGACAATGAGCAGTTCTTC
. . TRBJ1-1 TRBV14 CASSRSSGVEAFF TGTGCCAGCAGCCGCTCTTCCGGGGTTGAAGCTTTCTTT
TRBD1 once TRBJ2-5 TRBV18 CASSETGGETQYF TGTGCCAGCTCCGAGACAGGGGGTGAGACCCAGTACTTC
TRBD1 once TRBJ2-7 TRBV5-1 CASSLASGQGFEQYF TGCGCCAGCAGCTTGGCCTCGGGACAGGGTTTCGAGCAGTACTTC
. . TRBJ2-2 TRBV5-1 CASVFAASGGELFF TGCGCCAGCGTCTTCGCTGCGAGCGGCGGGGAGCTGTTTTTT
. once TRBJ2-7 TRBV30 CAWSSTYEQYF TGTGCCTGGAGTTCCACCTACGAGCAGTACTTC
. . TRBJ2-3 TRBV27 CASSWGKSTDTQYF TGTGCCAGCAGTTGGGGCAAAAGCACAGATACGCAGTATTTT
TRBD1 . TRBJ2-7 TRBV7-2 CASSLNPGTATYEQYF TGTGCCAGCAGCTTAAACCCCGGGACAGCTACCTACGAGCAGTACTTC
TRBD1 . TRBJ1-1 TRBV3-1/TRBV3-2 CASSQFRTDRATEAFF TGTGCCAGCAGCCAATTCAGGACGGACAGGGCCACTGAAGCTTTCTTT
. . TRBJ1-6 TRBV2 CASSAEEGLIDSPLHF TGTGCCAGCAGTGCGGAGGAAGGGCTTATTGATTCACCCCTCCACTTT
TRBD2 . TRBJ2-1 TRBV6-4 CASSHTGTSGTNEQFF TGTGCCAGCAGCCATACTGGGACTAGCGGCACCAATGAGCAGTTCTTC
TRBD2 . TRBJ2-1 TRBV24-1 CATSDLRRGEYNEQFF TGTGCCACCAGTGATTTAAGGCGGGGGGAGTACAATGAGCAGTTCTTC
. . TRBJ1-2 TRBV7-9 CASSLVLGGNVYGYTF TGTGCCAGCAGCTTGGTGCTAGGCGGTAATGTCTATGGCTACACCTTC
. . TRBJ2-3 TRBV30 CALWSGGRLADTQYF TGTGCCCTCTGGAGTGGGGGCCGCCTTGCAGATACGCAGTATTTT
TRBD1 . TRBJ1-6 TRBV5-1 CATSTGTPNSPLHF TGCGCCACTTCGACAGGGACCCCCAATTCACCCCTCCACTTT
. . TRBJ2-3 TRBV4-1 CASSQELNLGDTQYF TGCGCCAGCAGCCAAGAATTGAATCTCGGGGATACGCAGTATTTT